The 23 T cell receptor beta chains below all came from one sample that was sequenced in a study of CD8 T cells in ankylosing spondylitis (dated by TCRdb to about 2017). Libraries were built with 5' RACE. The listed sequencing device is Illumina HiSeq 2500. TCRdb ran its own pipeline on the public reads, namely fastp trimming at Q25 and MiXCR clone calling, and kept in-frame beta chains. One record per CDR3 amino acid sequence lists the most common genes and DNA. Here the sample has some 300,000 distinct CDR3 sequences; roughly 20% occur a single time. 3.5% of the sample goes to the ten largest clones. Sequencing used blood, either unsorted or a sorted T cell fraction (not recorded which). The source is a female donor with ankylosing spondylitis or in good health (not recorded which).

The J gene is TRBJ1-1, the V gene TRBV7-2; D is possibly TRBD1 (6 bases). The CDR3 contains 12 residues. V shed 7 bases and J shed 8 bases, with 14 bases lying between them. Germline V CDR1 and CDR2: SGHTA, FQGNSA. The CDR3 nucleotides read TGTGCCAGCATGCAGGGGACCCGAGAAGCTTTCTTT. Translating it yields CASMQGTREAFF.

Many counts were recorded for this clonotype. The chain employs TRBV12-3 or TRBV12-4 and TRBJ2-2, with 7 bases lining up with TRBD2. The V segment lost 4 bases and the J segment 1 base; nucleotides outside the gene matches: 6. CDR3 length: 16 amino acids. The CDR3 DNA reads as TGTGCCAGCAGTTGGGGAGGGAGCCTGAACACCGGGGAGCTGTTTTTT. Translated: CASSWGGSLNTGELFF.

V usage is TRBV20-1 and J usage is TRBJ1-2, with D hard to call. The CDR3 has 13 residues. Germline CDR1 and CDR2: DFQATT and SNEGSKA (reference sequence). V lost 4 bases and J 7 bases, leaving 16 bases between the germline ends. The CDR3 region is CSANNGGLGGYTF. The CDR3 DNA is TGCAGTGCTAACAATGGAGGGCTCGGTGGCTACACCTTC.

At least ten counts were recorded for this clonotype. The chain combines TRBV20-1 with TRBJ2-1; TRBD2 agrees at 7 bases. CDR1 and CDR2 from the germline V gene are DFQATT and SNEGSKA (reference sequence). The CDR3 contains 15 residues. With V trimmed by 0 bases and J by 8 bases, 10 bases remained unmatched. The CDR3: CSARDASRGGDEQFF. The CDR3 DNA follows: TGCAGTGCTAGAGATGCGTCGCGGGGAGGGGATGAGCAGTTCTTC.

The V call is TRBV28, the J call TRBJ2-2; no reliable D call. The CDR3 is 13 residues long. Between the trimmed V and J ends, which lost 7 bases and 0 bases, there was a span of 6 bases. The germline gives CDR1 MDHEN, CDR2 SYDVKM. CDR3 DNA sequence: TGTGCCAGCAAGCCCCCGAACACCGGGGAGCTGTTTTTT. It is translated as CASKPPNTGELFF. The full variable domain, rest sourced from reference TRBV28 and TRBJ2-2, is DVKVTQSSRYLVKRTGEKVFLECVQDMDHENMFWYRQDPGLGLRLIYFSYDVKMKEKGDIPEGYSVSREKKERFSLILESASTNQTSMYLCASKPPNTGELFFGEGSRLTVL.

This clonotype was observed many times. The chain links TRBV24-1 to TRBJ2-2, with D possibly called TRBD1 or TRBD2 (5 bases each). This CDR3 region has 14 residues. Trimming left V 3 bases short and J 4 bases short, with 8 bases between. Germline V gene data show CDR1 as KGHDR and CDR2 as SFDVKD. This chain's CDR3 is CATSDPGTTGELFF. The CDR3 bases are TGTGCCACCAGTGATCCCGGGACCACCGGGGAGCTGTTTTTT.

This clonotype was observed at least ten times. The rearrangement joins TRBV20-1 to TRBJ2-3; 11 nucleotides match TRBD2. CDR1 is DFQATT and CDR2 is SNEGSKA in the germline V gene (reference sequence). The CDR3 is 15 amino acids. The J segment lost 6 bases and the V segment lost 3 bases, leaving 8 bases of the junction unmatched. The CDR3 nucleotides read TGCAGTGCTAGGGGGATAGCGGGAGGGCGTGATACGCAGTATTTT. Its protein is CSARGIAGGRDTQYF.

This clonotype was counted between two and nine times. The V gene is TRBV27, the J gene TRBJ2-1; 7 bases map to TRBD2. The V and J ends lost 7 bases and 2 bases, in that order; junction bases with no gene match: 8. Germline V CDR1 and CDR2: MNHEY, SMNVEV (reference sequence). CDR3 length equals 15 residues. In DNA form, the CDR3 reads TGTGCCAGCAAGGGAGCGGGACCGACCTACAATGAGCAGTTCTTC. This sequence encodes CASKGAGPTYNEQFF.

This clonotype was observed a handful of times. This chain joins TRBV20-1 and TRBJ2-3; 8 bases map to TRBD2. After removal of 4 bases from V and 6 bases from J, the junction contained 12 bases not matched to a gene. The CDR3 has 15 residues. Looked up from germline, CDR1 is DFQATT and CDR2 is SNEGSKA (reference sequence). The CDR3 sequence is CSANMGAGGGDTQYF. The CDR3 bases are TGCAGTGCTAACATGGGGGCGGGAGGCGGGGATACGCAGTATTTT.

This sequence joins TRBV7-3 and TRBJ2-7, with D tentatively TRBD1 (7 bases). The germline gives CDR1 SGHTA, CDR2 FQGTGA. The germline V and J ends were trimmed by 4 bases and 7 bases, with 17 bases remaining between them. CDR3 size: 14 residues. In DNA, the CDR3 is TGTGCCAGCAGCTCTGCAGGGGGGACAGCGGAGCAGTACTTC. Protein: CASSSAGGTAEQYF. The full variable domain, in which reference TRBV7-3 and TRBJ2-7 provide the parts outside the CDR3, is GAGVSQTPSNKVTEKGKYVELRCDPISGHTALYWYRQSLGQGPEFLIYFQGTGAADDSGLPNDRFFAVRPEGSVSTLKIQRTERGDSAVYLCASSSAGGTAEQYFGPGTRLTVT.

The CDR3 loop reads CSSRGRATDTQYF. The CDR3 bases are TGCAGTAGCAGGGGGCGGGCGACAGATACGCAGTATTTT. The V call is TRBV29-1, the J call TRBJ2-3, with 8 bases aligning to TRBD1. The CDR3 contains 13 residues. Germline CDR1 and CDR2: SQVTM and ANQGSEA.

The chain employs TRBV12-3 or TRBV12-4 and TRBJ2-5; the D gene is possibly TRBD1 (6 bases). This CDR3 has 13 residues. V dropped 6 bases and J dropped 2 bases, with 10 bases sitting between them. The chain's CDR3 is CASRGRGQETQYF. The CDR3 coding sequence is TGTGCCAGCAGGGGCAGGGGTCAAGAGACCCAGTACTTC.

The chain employs TRBV7-9 and TRBJ2-3, with D uncertain. Germline CDR1 reads SEHNR; CDR2 reads FQNEAQ (reference sequence). V lost 5 bases, J lost 2 bases, and 17 bases lay in between. CDR3 length equals 16 residues. In DNA, the CDR3 is TGTGCCAGCAGCCCCTCTTCAGTAGGTTCCACAGATACGCAGTATTTT. Its protein is CASSPSSVGSTDTQYF. Supplemented by reference TRBV7-9 and TRBJ2-3, the full variable domain reads DTGVSQNPRHKITKRGQNVTFRCDPISEHNRLYWYRQTLGQGPEFLTYFQNEAQLEKSRLLSDRFSAERPKGSFSTLEIQRTEQGDSAMYLCASSPSSVGSTDTQYFGPGTRLTVL.

The chain uses TRBV7-2 and TRBJ2-5; D is undetermined. Trimming cost V 8 bases and J 5 bases, with 6 bases left between them. The germline CDR1 and CDR2 sequences are SGHTA and FQGNSA. There are 10 residues in the CDR3. The CDR3 spells CASGLETQYF. The CDR3 nucleotides are TGTGCCAGCGGATTGGAGACCCAGTACTTC.

This clonotype was detected a few times. The J gene is TRBJ1-2, the V gene TRBV5-4; 8 bases match TRBD1. Per the germline V gene, CDR1 is SGHNT and CDR2 is YYREEE (reference sequence). V trimming: 2 bases; J trimming: 0 bases; junction bases outside the gene matches: 6. The CDR3 is made up of 16 amino acids. The CDR3 sequence: CASSFGQGLANYGYTF. The CDR3 DNA sequence: TGTGCCAGCAGCTTCGGACAGGGACTTGCTAACTATGGCTACACCTTC. Complete variable domain (other parts from reference TRBV5-4 and TRBJ1-2): ETGVTQSPTHLIKTRGQQVTLRCSSQSGHNTVSWYQQALGQGPQFIFQYYREEENGRGNFPPRFSGLQFPNYSSELNVNALELDDSALYLCASSFGQGLANYGYTFGSGTRLTVV.

The chain recombines TRBV20-1 with TRBJ1-2; D gene unclear. Germline V lookup: CDR1 DFQATT, CDR2 SNEGSKA (reference sequence). The V end was cut by 0 bases, the J end by 4 bases, with 9 bases between. This CDR3 comprises 13 residues. DNA for the CDR3: TGCAGTGCTAGAGATGACGGTAGCTATGGCTACACCTTC. Amino acid sequence: CSARDDGSYGYTF.

This chain uses TRBV6-5 with TRBJ1-5; 8 bases are shared with TRBD1. V was pared by 7 bases and J by 7 bases, with 3 bases of the junction left unmatched. The CDR3 sequence is 12 residues long. The germline CDR1 and CDR2 sequences are MNHEY and SVGAGI. CDR3 sequence (DNA): TGTGCCAGCAAGACAGGGGAGCAGCCCCAGCATTTT. It encodes CASKTGEQPQHF.

The genes are TRBV6-2 or TRBV6-3 and TRBJ2-1, with a possible D match to TRBD1 (6 bases). CDR3 size: 15 residues. Germline-derived CDR1 and CDR2 are MNHEY and SVGEGT. Trimming took 7 bases from V and 5 from J, leaving 18 bases between them. CDR3 residues: CASTFIGGGNNEQFF. CDR3 sequence (DNA): TGTGCCAGCACCTTTATAGGGGGTGGAAACAATGAGCAGTTCTTC.

This chain connects TRBV20-1 to TRBJ2-1; 12 bases match TRBD2. The length of the CDR3 is 15 residues. Germline-derived CDR1 and CDR2 are DFQATT and SNEGSKA (reference sequence). V lost 6 bases and J lost 8; bases outside the gene matches: 11. CDR3 coding DNA: TGCAGTGCCTCTAGCGGGAGGGACGATTTCGATGAGCAGTTCTTC. Its protein product is CSASSGRDDFDEQFF.

The chain couples TRBV7-8 to TRBJ2-2; TRBD2 agrees at 9 bases. The germline CDR1 and CDR2 sequences are SGHVS and FQNEAQ. The CDR3 sequence is 17 residues long. Trimming at V came to 5 bases and at J to 8 bases, leaving 15 bases not matched to a gene. In DNA, the CDR3 is TGTGCCAGCAGCATGAATAGCGGGAGTGTGGTTAAAGGGGAGCTGTTTTTT. Its protein product is CASSMNSGSVVKGELFF.

This clonotype was seen only a few times. CDR3 in amino acids: CASSLYPGQGYNEQFF. CDR3 nucleotide sequence: TGTGCCAGCAGCTTATATCCGGGACAGGGGTACAATGAGCAGTTCTTC. The J gene is TRBJ2-1, the V gene TRBV7-2, with TRBD1 identical over 10 bases. V shed 2 bases, J shed 4 bases, and the junction held 5 bases outside the gene matches. The CDR3 runs to 16 residues. Per germline, CDR1 SGHTA and CDR2 FQGNSA.

This clonotype has a handful of counts. This chain uses TRBV6-1 with TRBJ2-7; a weak D match, TRBD1 (6 bases). Germline CDR1 and CDR2: MNHNS and SASEGT. V was shortened by 6 bases and J by 2 bases, with 14 bases between the two germline ends. CDR3 length equals 14 residues. For the CDR3, the DNA is TGTGCCAGCAGGCCCCAGGGGTTTACCTACGAGCAGTACTTC. It yields the protein CASRPQGFTYEQYF.

This sequence joins TRBV6-2 or TRBV6-3 and TRBJ2-1, with D perhaps matching TRBD2 (6 bases). The CDR3 spans 13 residues. The germline V and J ends were trimmed by 7 bases and 10 bases, with 17 bases remaining between them. From germline, CDR1 is MNHEY and CDR2 SVGEGT. DNA for the CDR3: TGTGCCAGCAAGCGCGGGACGCACAGGGAGCAGTTCTTC. Translating it yields CASKRGTHREQFF.